This T cell receptor beta chain appears in the sequencing data of a study of shared T cell receptors in the human thymus. The CDR3 covers 18 residues. Per germline, CDR1 SGHDT and CDR2 YYEEEE. Losses at the gene ends were 4 bases for V and 5 bases for J; bases not matched to a gene: 13. Assay used: immunoSEQ multiplex PCR; TCRdb lists only in-frame clones, some missing. The table includes 500,000 to 750,000 clones, 85% to 90% detected once. The sample was also reused in another study, on human thymus T cells. As that report states: As related research reported, thymic repertoires overlapped highly among unrelated individuals.

Sequenced material: thymocytes. The genes are TRBV5-6 and TRBJ2-3, with TRBD2 identical over 13 bases. This receptor was obtained from a boy in the first two years of life with a congenital heart defect. The CDR3 DNA is TGTGCCAGCAGCCCGGCAACTAGCGGGAGGGCCGTAAGAGATACGCAGTATTTT. Translating gives CASSPATSGRAVRDTQYF.